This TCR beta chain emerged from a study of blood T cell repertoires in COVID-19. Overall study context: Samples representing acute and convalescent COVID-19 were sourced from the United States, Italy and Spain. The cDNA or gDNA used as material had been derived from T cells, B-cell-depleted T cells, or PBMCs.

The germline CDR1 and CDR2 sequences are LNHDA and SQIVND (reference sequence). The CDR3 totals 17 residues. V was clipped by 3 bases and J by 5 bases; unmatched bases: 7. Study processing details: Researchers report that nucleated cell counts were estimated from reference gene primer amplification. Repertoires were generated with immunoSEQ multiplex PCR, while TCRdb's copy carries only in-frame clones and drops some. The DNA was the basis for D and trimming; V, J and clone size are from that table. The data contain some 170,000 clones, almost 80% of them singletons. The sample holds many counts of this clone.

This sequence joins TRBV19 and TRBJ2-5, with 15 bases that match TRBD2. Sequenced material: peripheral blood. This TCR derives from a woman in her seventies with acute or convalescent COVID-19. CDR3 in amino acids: CASSIRTSGRAGETQYF. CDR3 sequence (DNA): TGTGCCAGTAGTATTCGGACTAGCGGGAGGGCCGGCGAGACCCAGTACTTC.